What follows are 14 T cell receptor beta chains derived from one specimen sequenced in a study of blood T cell repertoires in COVID-19. Using immunoSEQ multiplex PCR, the repertoire was profiled, and TCRdb retains in-frame clones only, with some absent. Found here are under 95,000 clones, more than 60% of them singletons; the top ten hold 11%. The sequencing sample was made of peripheral blood. The receptors here all came from a man aged 70 or older with acute or convalescent COVID-19.

The V call is TRBV6-7, the J call TRBJ1-2; no firm D call. TRBV6-7 is an ORF; its function is uncertain. Trimming took off 6 bases at V and 8 bases at J, with 10 bases between the two ends. There are 11 residues in the CDR3. CDR3 DNA: TGTGCCAGCAGACAGTTAGAGGGCTACACCTTC. Encoded protein: CASRQLEGYTF.

The V call is TRBV5-6, the J call TRBJ1-5, with 9 bases fitting TRBD1. This CDR3 is built from 19 residues. Germline CDR1 reads SGHDT; CDR2 reads YYEEEE. The V and J ends lost 5 bases and 0 bases, in that order; junction bases with no gene match: 15. CDR3 DNA: TGTGCCAGCAGTTATGGTGTGGGACAGGGACCCGATAGCAATCAGCCCCAGCATTTT. Translated, it gives CASSYGVGQGPDSNQPQHF. Full variable domain (outside the CDR3, taken from reference TRBV5-6 and TRBJ1-5): DAGVTQSPTHLIKTRGQQVTLRCSPKSGHDTVSWYQQALGQGPQFIFQYYEEEERQRGNFPDRFSGHQFPNYSSELNVNALLLGDSALYLCASSYGVGQGPDSNQPQHFGDGTRLSIL.

The chain has TRBV2 and TRBJ1-1; 7 bases map to TRBD1. The germline CDR1 and CDR2 sequences are SNHLY and FYNNEI. Trimming at V came to 10 bases and at J to 3 bases, leaving 8 bases not matched to a gene. The CDR3 extends over 13 amino acids. The CDR3: CATRNRGYTEAFF. The DNA for the CDR3 is TGTGCCACCCGTAACAGGGGATACACTGAAGCTTTCTTT.

This clone was seen a few times. Here the CDR3 reads CSERRQGGTEAFF. The CDR3 bases are TGCAGCGAAAGAAGACAGGGCGGCACTGAAGCTTTCTTT. The chain couples TRBV29-1 to TRBJ1-1, with 7 bases lining up with TRBD1. The CDR3 sequence is 13 residues long. V lost 7 bases, J lost 4 bases, and 9 bases stayed unmatched. Germline-derived CDR1 and CDR2 are SQVTM and ANQGSEA.

The chain joins TRBV18 to TRBJ2-2; D is possibly TRBD2 (6 bases). Germline assignment: CDR1 KGHSH and CDR2 LQKENI. The V and J ends lost 4 bases and 1 base respectively, with 10 bases between them. The CDR3 is made up of 15 amino acids. The DNA of the CDR3 is TGTGCCAGCTCACGAAATAGCGGGAACACCGGGGAGCTGTTTTTT. Protein product: CASSRNSGNTGELFF.

The gene calls are TRBV27 and TRBJ2-5, with D tentatively TRBD2 (7 bases). Trimming pared 6 bases from V and 4 bases from J, leaving 15 bases between. Germline values: CDR1 MNHEY, CDR2 SMNVEV (reference sequence). The CDR3 spans 14 residues. In nucleotides, the CDR3 is TGTGCCAGCAGCCCCAAGGGGGGGGCAGAGACCCAGTACTTC. This translates into CASSPKGGAETQYF.

The J gene is TRBJ1-3, the V gene TRBV27; no clear D gene. The CDR3 contains 13 residues. The germline V and J ends were trimmed by 2 bases and 4 bases, with 6 bases remaining between them. CDR1 is MNHEY and CDR2 is SMNVEV in the germline V gene (reference sequence). CDR3: CASSLRSGNTIYF. CDR3 nucleotides: TGTGCCAGCAGTTTACGTTCGGGAAACACCATATATTTT.

This chain connects TRBV19 to TRBJ2-3; perhaps TRBD2 as D (6 bases). This CDR3 contains 15 residues. The germline V and J ends were trimmed by 5 bases and 5 bases, with 17 bases remaining between them. Germline V CDR1 and CDR2: LNHDA, SQIVND (reference sequence). CDR3 nucleotide sequence: TGTGCCAGTAGTTTGATGGGAGGTGGAAGAGATACGCAGTATTTT. Translated, it gives CASSLMGGGRDTQYF.

The chain is built from TRBV10-3 and TRBJ2-3; 9 bases agree with TRBD1. The CDR3 spans 16 residues. Germline values: CDR1 ENHRY, CDR2 SYGVKD. Germline trimming cut 4 bases from V and 0 bases from J; bases unmatched to any gene: 5. The CDR3: CAISGQGESSTDTQYF. CDR3 coding DNA: TGTGCCATCAGTGGACAGGGGGAGAGTAGCACAGATACGCAGTATTTT.

The rearrangement joins TRBV27 to TRBJ2-7; 7 nucleotides align to TRBD1. The CDR3 spans 13 residues. Germline V CDR1 and CDR2: MNHEY, SMNVEV (reference sequence). J lost 6 bases, V lost 7 bases, and 9 bases had no gene match. In DNA, the CDR3 is TGTGCCAGCAAAGAGGGGGCGATGGGCGAGCAGTACTTC. Protein product: CASKEGAMGEQYF.

This chain links TRBV28 with TRBJ1-3; perhaps TRBD1 as D (6 bases). The CDR3 is 14 amino acids. Germline V gives CDR1 MDHEN, CDR2 SYDVKM. V lost 6 bases and J lost 9, with 18 bases in between. This chain's CDR3 is CASSAGQRRGTIYF. In nucleotides, the CDR3 is TGTGCCAGCAGCGCCGGACAGCGACGAGGCACCATATATTTT.

The chain joins TRBV29-1 to TRBJ1-1; 8 bases are shared with TRBD1. J was trimmed by 1 base and V by 7 bases; bases with no gene match: 5. Germline lookup yields CDR1 SQVTM and CDR2 ANQGSEA. CDR3 length: 13 residues. CDR3 sequence reads: CSAGQGPNTEAFF. In DNA form, the CDR3 reads TGCAGCGCCGGACAGGGCCCGAACACTGAAGCTTTCTTT.

The chain employs TRBV11-2 and TRBJ2-1; a weak D match, TRBD2 (6 bases). Between the trimmed V and J ends, which lost 5 bases and 8 bases, there was a span of 22 bases. Germline V gene sequence: CDR1 SGHAT, CDR2 FQNNGV. The length of the CDR3 is 16 residues. The CDR3 bases are TGTGCCAGCAGCCTTGAGGGCGGGGTTTTTGTCCATGAGCAGTTCTTC. This encodes CASSLEGGVFVHEQFF.

The chain uses TRBV15 and TRBJ2-7; D possibly corresponds to TRBD1 (5 bases). The CDR3 is 15 residues long. V lost 0 bases and J 4 bases, leaving 13 bases between the germline ends. Looked up from germline, CDR1 is LNHNV and CDR2 is YYDKDF (reference sequence). CDR3 DNA sequence: TGTGCCACCAGCAGAGATAGTGGACAAGATTACGAGCAGTACTTC. This sequence encodes CATSRDSGQDYEQYF.